Included here is one T cell receptor beta chain sequence, with context. PCR was performed a second time for about 7 to 12 cycles using a sample-barcoded 5' primer and a J-beta primer mix. TCRdb re-derived calls from the 5' RACE reads in MiXCR, one entry per CDR3 protein. The sample gives about 1,500,000 distinct CDR3 sequences, about 28% of which show up once; over 7% is in the top ten. These data come from a study of blood T cells in healthy people across ages. Trimming shortened V by 7 bases and J by 4 bases, and 8 bases separated the two germline ends. The CDR3 loop spans 12 amino acids. The source of this sequence is a woman in her twenties or thirties in good health. V and J are TRBV12-3 or TRBV12-4 and TRBJ2-1; tentative D call: TRBD1 (5 bases). Material: blood. In DNA form, the CDR3 reads TGTGCCAGCAATAGGGGTTACAATGAGCAGTTCTTC. It yields the protein CASNRGYNEQFF.